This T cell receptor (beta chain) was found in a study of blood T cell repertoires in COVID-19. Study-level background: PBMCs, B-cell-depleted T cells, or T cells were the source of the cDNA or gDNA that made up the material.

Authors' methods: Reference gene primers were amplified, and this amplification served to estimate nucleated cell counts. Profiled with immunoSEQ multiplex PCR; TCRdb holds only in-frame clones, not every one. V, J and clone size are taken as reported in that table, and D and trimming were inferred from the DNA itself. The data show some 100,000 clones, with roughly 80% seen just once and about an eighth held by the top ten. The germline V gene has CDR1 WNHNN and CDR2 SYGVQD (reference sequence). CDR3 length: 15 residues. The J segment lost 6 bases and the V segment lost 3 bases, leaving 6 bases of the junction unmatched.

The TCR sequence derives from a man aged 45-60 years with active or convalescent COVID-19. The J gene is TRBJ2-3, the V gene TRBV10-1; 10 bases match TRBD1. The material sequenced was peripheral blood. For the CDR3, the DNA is TGCGCCAGCAGTGATGGGACAGGGGTCCAGGATACGCAGTATTTT. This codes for CASSDGTGVQDTQYF.